This T cell receptor (beta chain) appears in the sequencing data of a study of shared clonotypes between healthy human individuals. General study findings and limits: The expectation was that sequencing depth would affect clonotype sharing among donors. Relative to clonotypes present in all four donors, those not shared had lower generation probabilities.

The V end lost 5 bases, the J end lost 6 bases, and 18 bases lay between the germline ends. CDR1 SEHNR and CDR2 FQNEAQ come from the germline V gene (reference sequence). This CDR3 is 15 amino acids long. Only in-frame clones appear in the TCRdb table, and some are missing; sequencing was by immunoSEQ multiplex PCR. The sample lists more than 1,200,000 clones, less than 99% seen once, with 0.3% to 0.45% in the top ten. To note about this clone: Its antigen is unknown.

Donation came from healthy HIV-negative adults that had no recent acute infections or vaccinations. Those who donated, Caucasian adults without exception, all lived in Nashville, Tennessee. The J gene is TRBJ2-3, the V gene TRBV7-9; tentative D call: TRBD1 (6 bases). The sequenced material came from naive CD4+ T cells sorted from blood. The subset: CD45RA+ positively selected. This TCR came from a man younger than 40 in good health. DNA of the CDR3: TGTGCCAGCAGCCAGGGGTCCTTAATGGAGGATACGCAGTATTTT. Protein: CASSQGSLMEDTQYF.